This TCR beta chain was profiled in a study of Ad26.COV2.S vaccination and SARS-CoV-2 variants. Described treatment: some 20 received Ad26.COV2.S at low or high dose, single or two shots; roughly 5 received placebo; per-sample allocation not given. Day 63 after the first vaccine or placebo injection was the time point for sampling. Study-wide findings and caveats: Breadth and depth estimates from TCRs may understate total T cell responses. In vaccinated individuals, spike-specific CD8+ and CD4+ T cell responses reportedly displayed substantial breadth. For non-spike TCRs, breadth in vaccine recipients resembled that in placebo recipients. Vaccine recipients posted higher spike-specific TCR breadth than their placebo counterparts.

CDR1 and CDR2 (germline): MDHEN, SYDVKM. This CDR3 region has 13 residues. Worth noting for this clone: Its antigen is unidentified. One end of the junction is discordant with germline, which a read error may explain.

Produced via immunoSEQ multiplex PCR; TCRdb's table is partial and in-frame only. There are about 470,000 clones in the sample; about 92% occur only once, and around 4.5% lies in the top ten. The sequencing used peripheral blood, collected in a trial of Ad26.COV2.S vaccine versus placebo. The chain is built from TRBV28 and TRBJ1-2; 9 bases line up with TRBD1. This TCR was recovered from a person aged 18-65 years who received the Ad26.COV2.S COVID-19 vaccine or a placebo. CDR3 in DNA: TGTGCCAGCAGTTTATCACAGGGGGCCCCCTCTCTCTTC. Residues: CASSLSQGAPSLF.